This T cell receptor beta chain was obtained from a study of shared clonotypes between healthy human individuals. On the study more broadly: A few men and a couple of women, aged 18 to 49, were donors. Every donor yielded three CD4 naive, three CD4 memory, two CD8 naive and one CD8 memory plate. Study conclusions and caveats: Naive subsets usually exceeded memory subsets in estimated richness.

On this clone itself: The target antigen is unknown.

It was at deep level that the assay was run. Clones were read by immunoSEQ multiplex PCR, and TCRdb kept only the in-frame ones, dropping some. The sample has some 2.3 million clones, more than 85% seen once. The CDR3 totals 17 residues. Germline V gene data show CDR1 as MNHEY and CDR2 as SMNVEV (reference sequence). With 7 bases removed from V and 1 base from J, the gap between germline ends came to 23 bases. The clonotype originates from a man between 18 and 29 years old in good health. Some clones in this sample may be carry-over from other donors' samples. Specimen: naive CD4+ T cells from PBMCs. The subset: CD45RA+ positively selected. The gene calls are TRBV27 and TRBJ2-7; D perhaps matches TRBD1 (6 bases). The CDR3 DNA reads as TGTGCCAGCATCCCAGACCAGGGGCGCCAGGGTTCCTACGAGCAGTACTTC. Protein: CASIPDQGRQGSYEQYF.